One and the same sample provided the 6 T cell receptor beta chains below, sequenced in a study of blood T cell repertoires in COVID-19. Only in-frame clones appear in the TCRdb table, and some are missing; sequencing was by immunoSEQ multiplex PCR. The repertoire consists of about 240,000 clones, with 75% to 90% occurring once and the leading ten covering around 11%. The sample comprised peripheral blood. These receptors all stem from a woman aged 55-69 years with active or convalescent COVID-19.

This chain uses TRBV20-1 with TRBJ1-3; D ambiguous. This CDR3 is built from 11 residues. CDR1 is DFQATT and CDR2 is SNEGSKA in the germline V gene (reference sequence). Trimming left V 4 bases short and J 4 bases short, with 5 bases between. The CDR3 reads CSATQGNTIYF. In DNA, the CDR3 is TGCAGTGCTACCCAGGGAAACACCATATATTTT.

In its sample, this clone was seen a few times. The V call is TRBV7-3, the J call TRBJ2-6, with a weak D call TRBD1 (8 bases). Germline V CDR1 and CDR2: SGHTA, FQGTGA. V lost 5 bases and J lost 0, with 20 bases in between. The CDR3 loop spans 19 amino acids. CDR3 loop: CASSRSGGQAFSGANVLTF. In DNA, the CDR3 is TGTGCCAGCAGCCGGTCGGGGGGACAGGCATTCTCTGGGGCCAACGTCCTGACTTTC.

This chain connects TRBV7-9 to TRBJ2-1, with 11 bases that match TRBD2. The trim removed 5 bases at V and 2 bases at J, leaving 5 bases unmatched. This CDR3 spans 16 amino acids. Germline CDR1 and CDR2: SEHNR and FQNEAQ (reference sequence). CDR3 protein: CASSPSGGITYNEQFF. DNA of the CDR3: TGTGCCAGCAGCCCTAGCGGGGGGATAACCTACAATGAGCAGTTCTTC.

The CDR3 loop reads CASSTTSGDYNEQFF. CDR3 DNA: TGTGCCAGTAGTACGACTAGCGGGGACTACAATGAGCAGTTCTTC. This chain joins TRBV19 and TRBJ2-1, with 11 bases matching TRBD2. After removal of 4 bases from V and 3 bases from J, the junction contained 2 bases not matched to a gene. The CDR3 extends over 15 amino acids. Looked up from germline, CDR1 is LNHDA and CDR2 is SQIVND (reference sequence).

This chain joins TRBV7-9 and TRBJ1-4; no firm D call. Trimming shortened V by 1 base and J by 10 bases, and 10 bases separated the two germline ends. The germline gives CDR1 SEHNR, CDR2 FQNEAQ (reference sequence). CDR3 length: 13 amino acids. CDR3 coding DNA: TGTGCCAGCAGCTTAGAGGAGGGTGGAAAACTGTTTTTT. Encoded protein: CASSLEEGGKLFF.

The CDR3 bases are TGTGCCAGCAGCCCAGCTAGAGTAATAGGCAATGAGCAGTTCTTC. It is translated as CASSPARVIGNEQFF. The rearrangement uses TRBV14 and TRBJ2-1; no clear D. CDR1 and CDR2 (germline): SGHDN, FVKESK. CDR3 length: 15 residues. Trimming pared 4 bases from V and 6 bases from J, leaving 16 bases between.